This passage covers 18 T cell receptor beta chains from one sample sequenced in a study of OX40 agonist ivuxolimab in advanced cancers. Sequencing was performed with immunoSEQ multiplex PCR; in TCRdb, only in-frame clones are kept and a portion is missing. The profile shows around 40,000 clones, 80% of them singletons. The input for sequencing was CD4+ or CD8+ T cells sorted from blood, taken in a trial of the OX40 agonist ivuxolimab. Every receptor here comes from an adult with an advanced solid tumor such as melanoma, head and neck, liver or kidney cancer.

This clone was picked up a small number of times. The genes are TRBV30 and TRBJ2-3; unclear D gene. This CDR3 spans 14 amino acids. The V end was cut by 2 bases, the J end by 0 bases, with 9 bases between. The germline CDR1 and CDR2 sequences are GTSNPN and SVGIG (reference sequence). CDR3 region: CAWSLGPSTDTQYF. The CDR3 DNA reads TGTGCCTGGAGTCTGGGCCCTAGCACAGATACGCAGTATTTT.

This sequence joins TRBV30 and TRBJ2-1; D gene uncertain. Germline CDR1 GTSNPN, CDR2 SVGIG (reference sequence). The CDR3 extends over 12 amino acids. Trimming cost V 3 bases and J 3 bases, with 6 bases left between them. CDR3 DNA sequence: TGTGCCTGGAGCCCGGACTACAATGAGCAGTTCTTC. It encodes CAWSPDYNEQFF.

This clone was counted a few times. The chain links TRBV2 to TRBJ2-6; the match to TRBD1 covers 11 bases. Germline CDR1 SNHLY, CDR2 FYNNEI. The CDR3 is 15 amino acids. Written as DNA, the CDR3 is TGTGCGGGAGGGACAGGGGGCTCTGGGGCCAACGTCCTGACTTTC. It is translated as CAGGTGGSGANVLTF.

V and J are TRBV19 and TRBJ1-5; tentatively, D is TRBD1 (6 bases). The CDR3 extends over 14 amino acids. Germline values: CDR1 LNHDA, CDR2 SQIVND (reference sequence). The germline V and J ends were trimmed by 4 bases and 5 bases, with 12 bases remaining between them. CDR3 coding DNA: TGTGCCAGTAGTAATACAGGGCCGGATCAGCCCCAGCATTTT. Its protein product is CASSNTGPDQPQHF.

J is TRBJ1-1 and V is TRBV2; D might be TRBD1 (6 bases). Trimming cost V 8 bases and J 6 bases, with 19 bases left between them. The CDR3 covers 14 residues. Looked up from germline, CDR1 is SNHLY and CDR2 is FYNNEI. The CDR3: CASGIGGFGAEAFF. DNA for the CDR3: TGTGCCAGCGGGATCGGGGGCTTTGGGGCTGAAGCTTTCTTT.

The rearrangement joins TRBV7-2 to TRBJ2-1, with 8 positions matching TRBD2. Germline CDR1 reads SGHTA; CDR2 reads FQGNSA. The V segment lost 0 bases and the J segment 7 bases; nucleotides outside the gene matches: 5. There are 15 residues in the CDR3. CDR3 nucleotides: TGTGCCAGCAGCTTAGCAGTAGCGGGACGGAATGAGCAGTTCTTC. It yields the protein CASSLAVAGRNEQFF.

The chain links TRBV6-1 to TRBJ2-4, with D tentatively TRBD2 (5 bases). Germline CDR1 and CDR2: MNHNS and SASEGT. The CDR3 runs to 13 residues. Between the trimmed V and J ends, which lost 4 bases and 7 bases, there was a span of 11 bases. Here the CDR3 reads CASSVWGENIQYF. The CDR3 nucleotides are TGTGCCAGCAGTGTATGGGGAGAGAACATTCAGTACTTC.

DNA of the CDR3: TGTGCCAGTAGCGGGGACAGTTTCAAAAACATTCAGTACTTC. This sequence encodes CASSGDSFKNIQYF. The V gene is TRBV19, the J gene TRBJ2-4; 7 nucleotides align to TRBD1. Germline loops: CDR1 LNHDA, CDR2 SQIVND (reference sequence). CDR3 length: 14 amino acids. The J segment lost 3 bases and the V segment lost 6 bases, leaving 5 bases of the junction unmatched.

This clone showed up just a few times. This chain links TRBV29-1 with TRBJ1-1; D gene ambiguous. The germline V gene has CDR1 SQVTM and CDR2 ANQGSEA. The V and J ends lost 4 bases and 4 bases respectively, with 13 bases between them. CDR3 length equals 13 residues. CDR3 sequence reads: CSVGQLVSTEAFF. The CDR3 DNA reads as TGCAGCGTTGGACAATTGGTGAGCACTGAAGCTTTCTTT.

There are a few counts of this clone. CDR3: CAISALTGAGSYEQYF. The DNA for the CDR3 is TGTGCCATCAGTGCCCTCACGGGGGCAGGGTCCTACGAGCAGTACTTC. V and J are TRBV10-3 and TRBJ2-7, with D perhaps being TRBD1 or TRBD2 (6 bases each). CDR3 length: 16 amino acids. CDR1 ENHRY and CDR2 SYGVKD come from the germline V gene. The V and J ends lost 4 bases and 1 base respectively, with 17 bases between them.

The chain's CDR3 is CASSLAGDYKTQYF. The CDR3 nucleotides are TGTGCCAGCAGCTTAGCAGGGGATTATAAGACCCAGTACTTC. The V call is TRBV7-8, the J call TRBJ2-5, with TRBD1 as a possible D gene (5 bases). Germline values: CDR1 SGHVS, CDR2 FQNEAQ. This CDR3 contains 14 residues. The V gene lost 0 bases and the J gene lost 6 bases, with 11 bases spanning the gap.

This clone was detected once. This rearrangement joins TRBV10-3 to TRBJ1-4; TRBD1 is a possible D gene (5 bases). Trimming stripped 11 bases from V and 3 bases from J, with 13 bases between. This CDR3 region has 13 residues. Germline V gives CDR1 ENHRY, CDR2 SYGVKD. Written as DNA, the CDR3 is TGTGCCGGTCGGGACGGACCTAATGAAAAACTGTTTTTT. Its translation is CAGRDGPNEKLFF.

The chain has TRBV5-5 and TRBJ2-7; 8 bases map to TRBD1. The germline V gene encodes CDR1 SGHKS and CDR2 YYEKEE (reference sequence). V trimming: 3 bases; J trimming: 0 bases; junction bases outside the gene matches: 2. The CDR3 is 14 residues long. For the CDR3, the DNA is TGTGCCAGCAGCTCCGGGACAGGCTCCTACGAGCAGTACTTC. Residues: CASSSGTGSYEQYF. The complete variable domain, with remaining parts taken from reference TRBV5-5 and TRBJ2-7, reads DAGVTQSPTHLIKTRGQQVTLRCSPISGHKSVSWYQQVLGQGPQFIFQYYEKEERGRGNFPDRFSARQFPNYSSELNVNALLLGDSALYLCASSSGTGSYEQYFGPGTRLTVT.

The chain recombines TRBV6-1 with TRBJ1-1, with no clear D. This CDR3 is 16 amino acids long. V gave up 4 bases and J gave up 0 bases, with 15 bases separating them. CDR1 is MNHNS, CDR2 SASEGT, per germline. The CDR3 protein is CASSVEAGLMNTEAFF. The CDR3 nucleotides are TGTGCCAGCAGTGTCGAAGCCGGACTGATGAACACTGAAGCTTTCTTT.

The rearrangement uses TRBV6-5 and TRBJ2-2, with D tentatively TRBD1 (6 bases). Germline lookup yields CDR1 MNHEY and CDR2 SVGAGI. CDR3 length equals 15 residues. The ends were cut back, 6 bases at V and 8 bases at J, with 19 bases in the middle. The CDR3 protein is CASSSTGLGVGELFF. The CDR3 DNA reads as TGTGCCAGCAGCTCTACAGGGCTGGGGGTAGGGGAGCTGTTTTTT.

This clone was observed a single time. The chain recombines TRBV10-1 with TRBJ2-1; 13 bases map to TRBD2. This CDR3 is 13 amino acids long. Germline V gene sequence: CDR1 WNHNN, CDR2 SYGVQD (reference sequence). J was trimmed by 10 bases and V by 7 bases; bases with no gene match: 4. As DNA, the CDR3 is TGCGCCAGCACAGGACTAGCGGGAGCGGAGCAGTTCTTC. Translating it yields CASTGLAGAEQFF.

This sequence joins TRBV7-9 and TRBJ1-1, with 7 positions matching TRBD1. The J segment lost 4 bases and the V segment lost 3 bases, leaving 5 bases of the junction unmatched. CDR3 size: 14 residues. Germline CDR1 is SEHNR and CDR2 is FQNEAQ (reference sequence). The CDR3 sequence is CASSFTGASTEAFF. The CDR3 nucleotides read TGTGCCAGCAGCTTCACAGGGGCGAGCACTGAAGCTTTCTTT.

The chain is built from TRBV27 and TRBJ1-2; 8 nucleotides align to TRBD1. In germline, CDR1 is MNHEY, CDR2 SMNVEV (reference sequence). The ends lost 10 bases at V and 6 bases at J; junction bases unmatched: 4. The CDR3 is 11 amino acids. This CDR3 is CATGQGHGYTF. CDR3 nucleotides: TGTGCCACCGGACAGGGTCATGGCTACACCTTC.